This T cell receptor (beta chain) was recovered during a study of PD-1 blockade in classical Hodgkin lymphoma. General study findings and limits: It was CD4+ TCR diversity, not CD8+, that rose significantly by C4D1.

Remarks on this clone: What it recognizes is unknown.

Regarding time point: cycle 4 day 1 (C4D1), after more than 5 weeks of nivolumab. The patients all showed relapse after autologous stem cell transplantation, while their brentuximab vedotin exposure varied. In germline, CDR1 is SNHLY, CDR2 FYNNEI. The CDR3 has 10 residues. Trimming stripped 5 bases from V and 2 bases from J, with 0 bases between. Libraries were prepared by immunoSEQ multiplex PCR; TCRdb keeps only in-frame clonotypes and omits some of them. The table includes some 58,000 clones, around nine tenths detected once. The TCR sequence derives from a human donor with classical Hodgkin lymphoma. The specimen comprised peripheral blood mononuclear cells (PBMCs), sampled before the fourth cycle of nivolumab. The J gene is TRBJ2-5, the V gene TRBV2; D uncertain. For the CDR3, the DNA is TGTGCCAGCAGTCAAGAGACCCAGTACTTC. Protein sequence: CASSQETQYF.